This T cell receptor (beta chain) was retrieved from a study of T cell responses to AZD1222 COVID-19 vaccine. CDR3 size: 15 residues. The V gene end was trimmed by 5 bases and the J gene end by 6 bases; junction bases not matched to a gene: 8. CDR1 is SGHAT and CDR2 is FQNNGV in the germline V gene. This table comes from immunoSEQ multiplex PCR, and its TCRdb copy is limited to in-frame clones, with some not included. The table shows 120,000 or so clones, with 85% to 95% occurring only once. The TCR comes from an adult in good health. The specimen was peripheral blood, collected on day 0 of AZD1222 vaccination. V usage is TRBV11-2 and J usage is TRBJ1-5; 9 bases are shared with TRBD1. This chain's CDR3 is CASSQTGGRGQPQHF. CDR3 coding DNA: TGTGCCAGCAGCCAGACAGGGGGGAGAGGTCAGCCCCAGCATTTT.